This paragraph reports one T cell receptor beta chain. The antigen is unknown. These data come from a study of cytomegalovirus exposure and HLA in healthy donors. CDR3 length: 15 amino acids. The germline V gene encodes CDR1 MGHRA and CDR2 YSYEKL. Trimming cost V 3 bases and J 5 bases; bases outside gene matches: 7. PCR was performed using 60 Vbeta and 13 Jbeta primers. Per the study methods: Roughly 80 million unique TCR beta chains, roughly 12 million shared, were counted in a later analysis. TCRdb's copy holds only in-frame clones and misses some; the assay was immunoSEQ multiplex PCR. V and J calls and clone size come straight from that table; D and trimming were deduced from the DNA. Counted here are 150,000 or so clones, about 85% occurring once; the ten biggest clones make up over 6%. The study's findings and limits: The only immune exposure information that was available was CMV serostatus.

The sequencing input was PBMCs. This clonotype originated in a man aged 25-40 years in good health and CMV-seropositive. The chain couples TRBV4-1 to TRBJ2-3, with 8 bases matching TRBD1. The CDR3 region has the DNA TGCGCCAGCAGCCACGGACAGGGTAAGAAAGATACGCAGTATTTT. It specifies CASSHGQGKKDTQYF.